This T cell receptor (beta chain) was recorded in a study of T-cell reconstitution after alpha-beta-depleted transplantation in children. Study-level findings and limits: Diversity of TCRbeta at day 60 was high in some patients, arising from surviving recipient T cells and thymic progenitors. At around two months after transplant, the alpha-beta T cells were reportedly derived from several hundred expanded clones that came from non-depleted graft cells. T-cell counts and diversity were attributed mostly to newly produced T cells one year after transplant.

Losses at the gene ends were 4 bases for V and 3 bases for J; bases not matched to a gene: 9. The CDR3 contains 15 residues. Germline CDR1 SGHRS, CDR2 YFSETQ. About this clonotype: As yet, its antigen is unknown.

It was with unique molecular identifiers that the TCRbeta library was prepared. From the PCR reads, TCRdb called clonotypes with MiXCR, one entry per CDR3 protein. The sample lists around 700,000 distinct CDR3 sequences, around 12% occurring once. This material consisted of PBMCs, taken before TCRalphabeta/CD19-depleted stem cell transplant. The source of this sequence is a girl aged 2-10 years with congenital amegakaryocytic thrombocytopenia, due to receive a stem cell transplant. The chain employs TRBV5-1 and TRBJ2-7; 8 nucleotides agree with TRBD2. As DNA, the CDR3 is TGCGCCAGCAGCGCTGTAGCGGGACTAGGCTACGAGCAGTACTTC. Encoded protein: CASSAVAGLGYEQYF.